The next 21 T cell receptor beta chains were all read from a single sample in a study of T cells in Graves' hyperthyroidism and ophthalmopathy. The CDR3 regions of TCR beta were amplified from RNA transcripts. HTBI primers were used for first-round RT-PCR of the TCR CDR3. TCRdb fed the multiplex PCR reads into MiXCR, producing one record per CDR3 protein. Seen here are around 290,000 distinct CDR3 sequences, roughly 15% observed once, and the top ten hold 6.5% to 10%. Sequencing used blood. All receptors derive from a woman in her forties with Graves' hyperthyroidism.

This clonotype was recorded a few times. The rearrangement links TRBV10-3 to TRBJ1-5; no firm D call. Germline V gives CDR1 ENHRY, CDR2 SYGVKD. The ends were cut back, 0 bases at V and 6 bases at J, with 9 bases in the middle. This CDR3 region has 14 residues. The CDR3, as DNA: TGTGCCATCAGTGAGTCAGGGCTGGGTCAGCCCCAGCATTTT. Translated: CAISESGLGQPQHF.

In its sample, this clonotype was seen many times. This chain links TRBV20-1 with TRBJ1-4; the D gene is possibly TRBD1 (5 bases). V was shortened by 5 bases and J by 10 bases, with 20 bases between the two germline ends. Germline loops: CDR1 DFQATT, CDR2 SNEGSKA (reference sequence). The CDR3 contains 14 residues. CDR3 in amino acids: CSAPAQAGGGKLFF. For the CDR3, the DNA is TGCAGTGCTCCGGCGCAGGCTGGGGGTGGAAAACTGTTTTTT.

This clonotype was counted a few times. In nucleotides, the CDR3 is TGCAGCGTGGGACTAGCGGAGTACACAGATACGCAGTATTTT. It encodes CSVGLAEYTDTQYF. This rearrangement joins TRBV29-1 to TRBJ2-3; 11 bases align to TRBD2. V lost 6 bases, J lost 2 bases, and 4 bases stayed unmatched. This CDR3 is built from 14 residues. In germline, CDR1 is SQVTM, CDR2 ANQGSEA.

The table lists this clonotype with many counts. The V gene is TRBV24-1, the J gene TRBJ2-1, with D unclear. Germline V gene data show CDR1 as KGHDR and CDR2 as SFDVKD. V gave up 3 bases and J gave up 4 bases, with 3 bases separating them. This CDR3 is 12 amino acids long. The CDR3 region is CATSDTYNEQFF. The CDR3 DNA sequence: TGTGCCACCAGTGATACGTACAATGAGCAGTTCTTC.

V and J are TRBV5-8 and TRBJ2-3, with 7 bases that match TRBD1. Germline V gene sequence: CDR1 SGHTS, CDR2 YDEGEE. The V and J ends lost 4 bases and 3 bases, in that order; junction bases with no gene match: 5. This CDR3 is 14 amino acids long. CDR3 in amino acids: CASSRKQGTDTQYF. The CDR3 DNA reads TGTGCCAGCAGCCGTAAACAGGGGACAGATACGCAGTATTTT.

This clonotype was detected many times. CDR3 sequence (DNA): TGCAGCGTTGAATCTGATAGGGACGCGCAGTACTTC. The encoded protein is CSVESDRDAQYF. J is TRBJ2-7 and V is TRBV29-1, with D perhaps assigned TRBD1 or TRBD2 (5 bases each). The CDR3 totals 12 residues. Trimming took 2 bases from V and 9 from J, leaving 14 bases between them. Germline CDR1 reads SQVTM; CDR2 reads ANQGSEA.

The J gene is TRBJ2-3, the V gene TRBV7-2; TRBD2 agrees at 15 bases. The ends lost 4 bases at V and 3 bases at J; junction bases unmatched: 5. The germline CDR1 and CDR2 sequences are SGHTA and FQGNSA. This CDR3 comprises 17 residues. The CDR3 reads CASSYGGLAGGTDTQYF. CDR3 DNA sequence: TGTGCCAGCAGCTACGGGGGACTAGCGGGAGGAACAGATACGCAGTATTTT. The entire variable domain, with the rest obtained from reference TRBV7-2 and TRBJ2-3, is as follows: GAGVSQSPSNKVTEKGKDVELRCDPISGHTALYWYRQSLGQGLEFLIYFQGNSAPDKSGLPSDRFSAERTGGSVSTLTIQRTQQEDSAVYLCASSYGGLAGGTDTQYFGPGTRLTVL.

This clonotype showed up just once. V gene TRBV7-9 combines with J gene TRBJ1-1, with D possibly being TRBD1 (6 bases). The CDR3 sequence is 16 residues long. Trimming took off 2 bases at V and 5 bases at J, with 18 bases between the two ends. The germline CDR1 and CDR2 sequences are SEHNR and FQNEAQ (reference sequence). The CDR3 region has the DNA TGTGCCAGCAGCTTACAAATCGCGTCAGGGGTTACTGAAGCTTTCTTT. Translating it yields CASSLQIASGVTEAFF.

This clonotype has ten or more counts. The chain has TRBV28 and TRBJ1-5; D gene ambiguous. The CDR3 consists of 14 residues. V dropped 1 base and J dropped 3 bases, with 7 bases sitting between them. CDR1 and CDR2 (germline): MDHEN, SYDVKM. The CDR3 protein is CASSLLQDNQPQHF. The CDR3 DNA is TGTGCCAGCAGTTTATTGCAGGACAATCAGCCCCAGCATTTT.

This chain uses TRBV30 with TRBJ1-4, with D possibly being TRBD1 (6 bases). The CDR3 consists of 13 residues. From germline, CDR1 is GTSNPN and CDR2 SVGIG (reference sequence). V shed 2 bases and J shed 7 bases, with 11 bases lying between them. The CDR3 DNA sequence: TGTGCCTGGAGTAGGGGGGATGGTGAAAAACTGTTTTTT. This sequence encodes CAWSRGDGEKLFF.

This clonotype was recorded at least ten times. The genes are TRBV28 and TRBJ2-5; 8 bases map to TRBD1. The CDR3 sequence is 13 residues long. Germline assignment: CDR1 MDHEN and CDR2 SYDVKM. Trimming removed 6 bases from V and 4 bases from J; junction bases left unmatched: 4. CDR3: CASRDTGGETQYF. CDR3 sequence (DNA): TGTGCCAGCAGGGATACAGGGGGAGAGACCCAGTACTTC.

This clonotype was recorded many times. This chain joins TRBV24-1 and TRBJ1-5, with D possibly TRBD1 on 6 matching bases. CDR3 length equals 15 residues. Germline V CDR1 and CDR2: KGHDR, SFDVKD. V was trimmed by 4 bases and J by 4 bases, leaving 13 bases between them. Here the CDR3 reads CATSEQGGGNQPQHF. The CDR3 DNA reads TGTGCCACCAGTGAGCAAGGGGGGGGAAATCAGCCCCAGCATTTT.

The chain links TRBV3-1 to TRBJ2-5; perhaps TRBD1 as D (5 bases). The V end was cut by 4 bases, the J end by 5 bases, with 20 bases between. Per the germline V gene, CDR1 is LGHDT and CDR2 is YNNKEL (reference sequence). The CDR3 contains 16 residues. CDR3 coding DNA: TGTGCCAGCAGCCCGCGGCGGCAGGGCTGGAAGGAGACCCAGTACTTC. It specifies CASSPRRQGWKETQYF.

At least ten counts were recorded for this clonotype. J is TRBJ1-4 and V is TRBV6-1; D might be TRBD1 (6 bases). The CDR3 runs to 13 residues. Looked up from germline, CDR1 is MNHNS and CDR2 is SASEGT. Trimming cost V 6 bases and J 10 bases, with 15 bases left between them. The chain's CDR3 is CASRPGDSVKLFF. CDR3 DNA: TGTGCCAGCAGGCCAGGGGACTCTGTAAAACTGTTTTTT.

This clonotype was detected many times. The chain links TRBV29-1 to TRBJ2-7; perhaps TRBD1 as D (6 bases). In germline, CDR1 is SQVTM, CDR2 ANQGSEA. V lost 4 bases to trimming and J lost 2 bases, with 18 bases between them. The CDR3 has 15 residues. CDR3 bases: TGCAGCGTTGCCTCCGGGACACGTAAACCCTACGAGCAGTACTTC. Protein: CSVASGTRKPYEQYF.

This clonotype was seen ten or more times. Here the CDR3 DNA reads TGTGCCAGCAGTTTCGGGGGCGCGGGCTATGGCTACACCTTC. This translates into CASSFGGAGYGYTF. The rearrangement uses TRBV27 and TRBJ1-2, with a weak D call TRBD1 (6 bases). Germline assignment: CDR1 MNHEY and CDR2 SMNVEV (reference sequence). V was clipped by 3 bases and J by 4 bases, with 12 bases between them. The CDR3 length is 14 residues.

This sequence joins TRBV7-2 and TRBJ2-3; TRBD1 is a possible D gene (5 bases). Trimming removed 3 bases at V and 0 bases at J, with 13 bases between. Germline assignment: CDR1 SGHTA and CDR2 FQGNSA. The length of the CDR3 is 16 residues. In DNA, the CDR3 is TGTGCCAGCAGCTTCGCCGACAGAATTAGCACAGATACGCAGTATTTT. Translating it yields CASSFADRISTDTQYF.

This clonotype occurred many times. The genes are TRBV7-9 and TRBJ2-7; the D is unclear. CDR3 size: 13 residues. In germline, CDR1 is SEHNR, CDR2 FQNEAQ (reference sequence). With 3 bases removed from V and 6 bases from J, the gap between germline ends came to 12 bases. CDR3 nucleotide sequence: TGTGCCAGCAGCTTCCCGGGTATGGGCGAGCAGTACTTC. It encodes CASSFPGMGEQYF. The entire variable domain, with the rest obtained from reference TRBV7-9 and TRBJ2-7, is as follows: DTGVSQNPRHKITKRGQNVTFRCDPISEHNRLYWYRQTLGQGPEFLTYFQNEAQLEKSRLLSDRFSAERPKGSFSTLEIQRTEQGDSAMYLCASSFPGMGEQYFGPGTRLTVT.

This clonotype appeared many times. The V gene is TRBV19, the J gene TRBJ2-3; D gene uncertain. Germline CDR1 is LNHDA and CDR2 is SQIVND (reference sequence). CDR3 length: 15 amino acids. V dropped 5 bases and J dropped 4 bases, with 16 bases sitting between them. CDR3 nucleotide sequence: TGTGCCAGTAGTCCGGCGGACCTTCTCCCAGATACGCAGTATTTT. It yields the protein CASSPADLLPDTQYF.

This clonotype was recorded many times. The CDR3: CASNTPGTSYNEQFF. The CDR3 DNA sequence: TGTGCCAGTAATACCCCCGGGACCTCCTACAATGAGCAGTTCTTC. This chain links TRBV2 with TRBJ2-1, with D perhaps given as TRBD1 or TRBD2 (5 bases each). CDR3 length: 15 residues. Germline lookup yields CDR1 SNHLY and CDR2 FYNNEI. V was clipped by 9 bases and J by 0 bases, with 15 bases between them.

A few counts support this clonotype. This chain uses TRBV4-1 with TRBJ1-1, with D uncertain. From germline, CDR1 is MGHRA and CDR2 YSYEKL. V dropped 2 bases and J dropped 1 base, with 11 bases sitting between them. CDR3 length: 15 residues. As DNA, the CDR3 is TGCGCCAGCAGCCAATTCTACCCTCCGAACACTGAAGCTTTCTTT. Its protein product is CASSQFYPPNTEAFF.